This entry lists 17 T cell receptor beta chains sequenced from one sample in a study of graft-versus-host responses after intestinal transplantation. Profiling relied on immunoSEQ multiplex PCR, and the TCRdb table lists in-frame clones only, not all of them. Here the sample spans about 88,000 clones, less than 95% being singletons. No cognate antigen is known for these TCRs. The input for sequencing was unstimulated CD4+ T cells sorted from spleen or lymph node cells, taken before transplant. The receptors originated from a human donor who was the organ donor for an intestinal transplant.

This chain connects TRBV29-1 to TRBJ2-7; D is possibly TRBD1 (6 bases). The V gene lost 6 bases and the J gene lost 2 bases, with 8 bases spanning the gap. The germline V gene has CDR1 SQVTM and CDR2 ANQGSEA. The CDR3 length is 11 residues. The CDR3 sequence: CSVGATYEQYF. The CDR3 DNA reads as TGCAGCGTGGGGGCTACCTACGAGCAGTACTTC.

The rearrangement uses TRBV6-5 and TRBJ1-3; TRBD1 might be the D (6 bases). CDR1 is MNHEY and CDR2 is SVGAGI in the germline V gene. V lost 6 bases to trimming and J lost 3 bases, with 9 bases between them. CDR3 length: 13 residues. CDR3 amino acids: CASRTGYGNTIYF. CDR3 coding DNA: TGTGCCAGCAGGACAGGTTATGGAAACACCATATATTTT.

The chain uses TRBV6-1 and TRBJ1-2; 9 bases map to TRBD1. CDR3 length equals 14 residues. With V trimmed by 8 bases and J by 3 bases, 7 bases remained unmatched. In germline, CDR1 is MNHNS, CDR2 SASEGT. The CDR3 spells CASGGQGSYYGYTF. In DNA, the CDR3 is TGTGCCAGCGGGGGACAGGGTAGTTACTATGGCTACACCTTC.

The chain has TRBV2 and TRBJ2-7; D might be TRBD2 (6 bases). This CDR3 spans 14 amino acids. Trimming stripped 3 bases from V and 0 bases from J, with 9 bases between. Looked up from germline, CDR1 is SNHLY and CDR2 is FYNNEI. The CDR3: CASSDGGYSYEQYF. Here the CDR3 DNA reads TGTGCCAGCAGTGATGGGGGGTACTCCTACGAGCAGTACTTC.

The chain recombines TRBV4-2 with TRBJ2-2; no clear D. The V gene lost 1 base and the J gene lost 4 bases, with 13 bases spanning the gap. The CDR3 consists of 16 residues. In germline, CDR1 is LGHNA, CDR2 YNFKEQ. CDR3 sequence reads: CASSQGPAVSTGELFF. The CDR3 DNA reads TGTGCCAGCAGCCAAGGTCCTGCTGTGAGCACCGGGGAGCTGTTTTTT.

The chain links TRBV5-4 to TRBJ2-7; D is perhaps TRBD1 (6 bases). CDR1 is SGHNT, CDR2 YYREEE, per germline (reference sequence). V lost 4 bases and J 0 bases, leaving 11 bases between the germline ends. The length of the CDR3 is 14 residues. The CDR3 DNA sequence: TGTGCCAGCAGCCACCAGGGGCCCTCCTACGAGCAGTACTTC. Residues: CASSHQGPSYEQYF.

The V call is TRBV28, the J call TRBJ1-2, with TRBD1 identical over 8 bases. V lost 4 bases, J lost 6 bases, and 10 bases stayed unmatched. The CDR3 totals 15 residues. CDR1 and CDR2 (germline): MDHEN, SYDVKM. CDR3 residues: CASSSGGTGEDGYTF. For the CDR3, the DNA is TGTGCCAGCAGTTCAGGCGGGACAGGTGAGGATGGCTACACCTTC.

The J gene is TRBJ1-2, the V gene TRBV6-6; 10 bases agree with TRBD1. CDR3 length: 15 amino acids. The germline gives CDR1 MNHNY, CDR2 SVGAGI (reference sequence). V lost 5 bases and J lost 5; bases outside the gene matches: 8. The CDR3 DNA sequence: TGTGCCAGCAGTCAGGGACAGGGGAGGACTTATGGCTACACCTTC. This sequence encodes CASSQGQGRTYGYTF.

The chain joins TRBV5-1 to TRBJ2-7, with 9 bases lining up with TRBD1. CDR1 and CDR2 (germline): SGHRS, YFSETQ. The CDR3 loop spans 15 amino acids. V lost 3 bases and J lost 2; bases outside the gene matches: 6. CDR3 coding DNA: TGCGCCAGCAGCTCGACAGGGGGAGGGGCCTACGAGCAGTACTTC. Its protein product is CASSSTGGGAYEQYF. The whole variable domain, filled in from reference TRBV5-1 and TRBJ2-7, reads KAGVTQTPRYLIKTRGQQVTLSCSPISGHRSVSWYQQTPGQGLQFLFEYFSETQRNKGNFPGRFSGRQFSNSRSEMNVSTLELGDSALYLCASSSTGGGAYEQYFGPGTRLTVT.

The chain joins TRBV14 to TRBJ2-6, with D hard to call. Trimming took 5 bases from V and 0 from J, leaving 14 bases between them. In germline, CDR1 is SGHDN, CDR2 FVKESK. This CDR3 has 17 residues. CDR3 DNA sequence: TGTGCCAGCAGCAAGGTCCAGGCTCACTCTGGGGCCAACGTCCTGACTTTC. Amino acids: CASSKVQAHSGANVLTF.

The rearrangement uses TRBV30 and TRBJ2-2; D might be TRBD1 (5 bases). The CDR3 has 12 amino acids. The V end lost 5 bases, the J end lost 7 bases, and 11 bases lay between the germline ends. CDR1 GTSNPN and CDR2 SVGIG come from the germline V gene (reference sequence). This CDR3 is CAWAGRVGELFF. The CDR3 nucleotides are TGTGCCTGGGCAGGCAGGGTCGGGGAGCTGTTTTTT.

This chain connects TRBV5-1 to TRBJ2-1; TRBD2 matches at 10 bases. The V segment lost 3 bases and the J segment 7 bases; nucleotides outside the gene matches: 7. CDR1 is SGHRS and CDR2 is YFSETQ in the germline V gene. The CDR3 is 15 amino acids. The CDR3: CASSSPGLAYNEQFF. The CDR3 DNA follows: TGCGCCAGCAGCTCTCCGGGACTAGCGTATAATGAGCAGTTCTTC.

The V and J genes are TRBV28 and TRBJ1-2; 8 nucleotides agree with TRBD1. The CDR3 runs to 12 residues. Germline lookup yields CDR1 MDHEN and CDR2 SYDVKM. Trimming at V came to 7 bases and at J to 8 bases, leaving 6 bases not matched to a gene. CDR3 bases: TGTGCCAGCAACGGACAGGGTGTGGGCTACACCTTC. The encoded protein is CASNGQGVGYTF.

The CDR3 sequence is CASSYRTTNYGYTF. CDR3 DNA sequence: TGTGCCAGCAGTTACAGGACTACTAACTATGGCTACACCTTC. The chain couples TRBV2 to TRBJ1-2, with TRBD1 as a possible D gene (5 bases). This CDR3 contains 14 residues. V shed 5 bases and J shed 0 bases, with 10 bases lying between them. Germline assignment: CDR1 SNHLY and CDR2 FYNNEI.

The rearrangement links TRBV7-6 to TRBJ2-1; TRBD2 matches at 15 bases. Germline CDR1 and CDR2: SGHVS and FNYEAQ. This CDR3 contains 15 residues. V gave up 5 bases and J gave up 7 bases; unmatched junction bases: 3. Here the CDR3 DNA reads TGTGCCAGCAGCGCAGGGACTAGCGGGGGGAATGAGCAGTTCTTC. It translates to CASSAGTSGGNEQFF.

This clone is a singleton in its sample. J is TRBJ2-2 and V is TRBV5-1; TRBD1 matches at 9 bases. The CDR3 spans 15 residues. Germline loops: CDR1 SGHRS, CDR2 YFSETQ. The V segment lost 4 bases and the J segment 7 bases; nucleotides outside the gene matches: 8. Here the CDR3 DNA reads TGCGCCAGCAGCCCGCGGACAGGGGAGGTCGGGGAGCTGTTTTTT. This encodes CASSPRTGEVGELFF.

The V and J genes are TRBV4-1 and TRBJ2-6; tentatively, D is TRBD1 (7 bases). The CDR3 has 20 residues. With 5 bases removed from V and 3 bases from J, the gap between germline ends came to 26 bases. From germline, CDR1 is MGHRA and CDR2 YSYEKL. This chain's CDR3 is CASSGRGAKGATSGANVLTF. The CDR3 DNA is TGCGCCAGCAGCGGGCGTGGGGCCAAGGGGGCGACTAGTGGGGCCAACGTCCTGACTTTC.